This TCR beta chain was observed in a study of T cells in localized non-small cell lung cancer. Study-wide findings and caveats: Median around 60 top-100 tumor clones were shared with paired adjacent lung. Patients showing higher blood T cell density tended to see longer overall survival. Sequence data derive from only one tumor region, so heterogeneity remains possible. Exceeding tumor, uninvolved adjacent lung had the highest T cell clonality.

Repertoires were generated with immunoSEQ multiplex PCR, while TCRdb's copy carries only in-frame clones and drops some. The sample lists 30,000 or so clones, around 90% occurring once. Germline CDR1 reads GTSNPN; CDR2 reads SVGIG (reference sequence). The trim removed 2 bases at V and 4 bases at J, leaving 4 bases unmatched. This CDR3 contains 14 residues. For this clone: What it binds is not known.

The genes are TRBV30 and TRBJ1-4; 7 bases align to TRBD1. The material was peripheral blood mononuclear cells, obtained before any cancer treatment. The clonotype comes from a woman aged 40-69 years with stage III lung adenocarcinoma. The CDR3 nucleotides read TGTGCCTGGAGTACCACAGGGGTTAATGAAAAACTGTTTTTT. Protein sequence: CAWSTTGVNEKLFF. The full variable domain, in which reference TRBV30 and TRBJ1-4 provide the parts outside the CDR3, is SQTIHQWPATLVQPVGSPLSLECTVEGTSNPNLYWYRQAAGRGLQLLFYSVGIGQISSEVPQNLSASRPQDRQFILSSKKLLLSDSGFYLCAWSTTGVNEKLFFGSGTQLSVL.